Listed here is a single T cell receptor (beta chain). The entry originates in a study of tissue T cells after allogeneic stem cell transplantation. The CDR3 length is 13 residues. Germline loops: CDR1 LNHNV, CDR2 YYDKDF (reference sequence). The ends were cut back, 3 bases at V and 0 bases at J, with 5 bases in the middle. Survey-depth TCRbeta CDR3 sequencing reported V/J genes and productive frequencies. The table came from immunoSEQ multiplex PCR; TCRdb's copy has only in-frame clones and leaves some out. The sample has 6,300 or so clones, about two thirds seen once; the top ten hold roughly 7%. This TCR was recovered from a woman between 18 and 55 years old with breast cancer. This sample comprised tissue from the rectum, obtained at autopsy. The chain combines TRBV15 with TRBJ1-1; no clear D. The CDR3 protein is CATSRLVNTEAFF. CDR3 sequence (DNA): TGTGCCACCAGCAGGCTAGTGAACACTGAAGCTTTCTTT.